The 21 T cell receptor beta chains below come from one sample, sequenced in a study of technical replicates of blood from a handful of donors. Clones were read by immunoSEQ multiplex PCR, and TCRdb kept only the in-frame ones, dropping some. In the table there are about 89,000 clones, roughly 94% of which are singletons. Sequenced: T cells isolated from PBMCs. These receptors were taken from a human donor in good health.

V gene TRBV14 combines with J gene TRBJ2-7; 7 bases fit TRBD1. Germline V gene data show CDR1 as SGHDN and CDR2 as FVKESK. The CDR3 is 13 amino acids. After removal of 4 bases from V and 7 bases from J, the junction contained 7 bases not matched to a gene. The chain's CDR3 is CASSPQTGNEQYF. CDR3 coding DNA: TGTGCCAGCAGCCCACAGACAGGGAATGAGCAGTACTTC. Based on the CDR3 plus reference TRBV14 and TRBJ2-7, the full variable domain is EAGVTQFPSHSVIEKGQTVTLRCDPISGHDNLYWYRRVMGKEIKFLLHFVKESKQDESGMPNNRFLAERTGGTYSTLKVQPAELEDSGVYFCASSPQTGNEQYFGPGTRLTVT.

This chain links TRBV15 with TRBJ1-1, with 7 bases identical to TRBD1. Germline assignment: CDR1 LNHNV and CDR2 YYDKDF (reference sequence). V trimming: 0 bases; J trimming: 7 bases; junction bases outside the gene matches: 5. This CDR3 is 14 amino acids long. CDR3 region: CATSREGRQGEAFF. The CDR3 DNA reads as TGTGCCACCAGCAGAGAAGGAAGACAGGGTGAAGCTTTCTTT. Full variable domain (remainder filled in from reference TRBV15 and TRBJ1-1): DAMVIQNPRYQVTQFGKPVTLSCSQTLNHNVMYWYQQKSSQAPKLLFHYYDKDFNNEADTPDNFQSRRPNTSFCFLDIRSPGLGDTAMYLCATSREGRQGEAFFGQGTRLTVV.

This sequence joins TRBV9 and TRBJ2-3, with a possible D match to TRBD2 (5 bases). Deletions cut 0 bases from V and 1 base from J, with 6 bases between. Germline V gene lookup returns CDR1 SGDLS and CDR2 YYNGEE. CDR3 size: 14 residues. CDR3 sequence: CASSVVGGTDTQYF. CDR3 DNA sequence: TGTGCCAGCAGCGTAGTCGGGGGCACAGATACGCAGTATTTT.

The chain recombines TRBV29-1 with TRBJ1-1; D gene ambiguous. This CDR3 contains 13 residues. Trimming left V 3 bases short and J 6 bases short, with 14 bases between. In germline, CDR1 is SQVTM, CDR2 ANQGSEA. CDR3: CSVDASPYAEAFF. The CDR3 DNA follows: TGCAGCGTTGACGCGTCTCCTTACGCTGAAGCTTTCTTT.

The DNA of the CDR3 is TGTGCCAGCAGCCAAGGAAGGGCCGACAGGGCGCGTCTGTGGCCCCAGCATTTT. Its translation: CASSQGRADRARLWPQHF. V gene TRBV4-2 combines with J gene TRBJ1-5; TRBD1 matches at 7 bases. Germline values: CDR1 LGHNA, CDR2 YNFKEQ. The V segment lost 1 base and the J segment 9 bases; nucleotides outside the gene matches: 18. This CDR3 region has 18 residues.

V is TRBV7-6 and J is TRBJ2-7; 8 bases line up with TRBD1. The CDR3 length is 17 residues. Germline V gene data show CDR1 as SGHVS and CDR2 as FNYEAQ. With 4 bases clipped from V and 2 bases from J, the junction kept 13 bases outside the gene matches. This CDR3 is CASSSWTGTGAAYEQYF. The CDR3 DNA reads as TGTGCCAGCAGCTCCTGGACCGGGACAGGCGCTGCCTACGAGCAGTACTTC.

The rearrangement joins TRBV19 to TRBJ1-5; D is undetermined. The germline gives CDR1 LNHDA, CDR2 SQIVND (reference sequence). The CDR3 loop spans 15 amino acids. With 8 bases removed from V and 0 bases from J, the gap between germline ends came to 14 bases. The CDR3 DNA sequence: TGTGCCAGTCGGGAGGCAGCTTATAGCAATCAGCCCCAGCATTTT. Encoded protein: CASREAAYSNQPQHF.

The V gene is TRBV5-6, the J gene TRBJ1-4; perhaps TRBD1 as D (6 bases). V was shortened by 2 bases and J by 2 bases, with 13 bases between the two germline ends. This CDR3 is built from 16 residues. Germline V gene lookup returns CDR1 SGHDT and CDR2 YYEEEE. The CDR3 region is CASSFWGLGTNEKLFF. CDR3 nucleotide sequence: TGTGCCAGCAGCTTCTGGGGGCTCGGCACTAATGAAAAACTGTTTTTT.

The rearrangement uses TRBV6-5 and TRBJ2-7; TRBD2 aligns across 9 bases. The CDR3 length is 15 residues. With V trimmed by 5 bases and J by 3 bases, 8 bases remained unmatched. The germline V gene encodes CDR1 MNHEY and CDR2 SVGAGI. Written as DNA, the CDR3 is TGTGCCAGCAGTCCCACCGGGACTAGCTACTACGAGCAGTACTTC. This codes for CASSPTGTSYYEQYF.

This rearrangement joins TRBV13 to TRBJ2-7; 7 nucleotides match TRBD1. V lost 6 bases and J lost 3; bases outside the gene matches: 17. The CDR3 runs to 17 residues. Germline V gene lookup returns CDR1 PRHDT and CDR2 FYEKMQ (reference sequence). CDR3 DNA sequence: TGTGCCAGCAGTAAAGACTCAGGGGGTGCGGCGTTCTACGAGCAGTACTTC. Encoded protein: CASSKDSGGAAFYEQYF.

This chain joins TRBV19 and TRBJ2-5; TRBD1 matches at 7 bases. After removal of 0 bases from V and 3 bases from J, the junction contained 4 bases not matched to a gene. Germline V CDR1 and CDR2: LNHDA, SQIVND (reference sequence). This CDR3 is 15 amino acids long. DNA for the CDR3: TGTGCCAGTAGTATAGATATGGGACAGAAAGAGACCCAGTACTTC. Translation gives CASSIDMGQKETQYF.

This chain connects TRBV2 to TRBJ1-5; 10 bases line up with TRBD1. CDR1 and CDR2 from the germline V gene are SNHLY and FYNNEI. The V gene end was trimmed by 7 bases and the J gene end by 0 bases; junction bases not matched to a gene: 15. The CDR3 is 19 residues long. CDR3: CASKPGQGVLENSNQPQHF. The CDR3 DNA reads TGTGCCAGCAAACCCGGACAGGGGGTATTGGAAAATAGCAATCAGCCCCAGCATTTT.

The V and J genes are TRBV5-1 and TRBJ1-2; the D gene is possibly TRBD1 (5 bases). V lost 3 bases, J lost 4 bases, and 10 bases lay in between. The length of the CDR3 is 13 residues. From germline, CDR1 is SGHRS and CDR2 YFSETQ. For the CDR3, the DNA is TGCGCCAGCAGCTCAGACAGAAGCTATGGCTACACCTTC. Protein sequence: CASSSDRSYGYTF.

The chain is built from TRBV29-1 and TRBJ2-1, with TRBD2 matching over 8 bases. After removal of 3 bases from V and 4 bases from J, the junction contained 8 bases not matched to a gene. There are 15 residues in the CDR3. Germline CDR1 reads SQVTM; CDR2 reads ANQGSEA. Here the CDR3 reads CSVDNFSGDYNEQFF. In DNA, the CDR3 is TGCAGCGTTGATAATTTTAGCGGGGATTACAATGAGCAGTTCTTC.

Here the CDR3 DNA reads TGTGCCAGCAGCCATCTGGGACAGGCTGGTCAGCCCCAGCATTTT. As protein: CASSHLGQAGQPQHF. J is TRBJ1-5 and V is TRBV14; 8 bases line up with TRBD1. CDR3 size: 15 residues. Germline lookup yields CDR1 SGHDN and CDR2 FVKESK. Trimming at V came to 3 bases and at J to 6 bases, leaving 7 bases not matched to a gene.

The gene calls are TRBV25-1 and TRBJ2-1; TRBD2 matches at 9 bases. V lost 2 bases to trimming and J lost 4 bases; unmatched junction nucleotides: 3. The CDR3 sequence is 15 residues long. Looked up from germline, CDR1 is MGHDK and CDR2 is SYGVNS. CDR3 nucleotide sequence: TGTGCCAGCAGTGAAGCGGGAGGGTCGTACAATGAGCAGTTCTTC. As protein: CASSEAGGSYNEQFF.

The chain employs TRBV28 and TRBJ2-1; D might be TRBD2 (6 bases). Trimming took off 5 bases at V and 0 bases at J, with 14 bases between the two ends. CDR1 and CDR2 (germline): MDHEN, SYDVKM. This CDR3 region has 16 residues. CDR3 bases: TGTGCCAGCAGTGTGGGCGGGACGAGCTCCTACAATGAGCAGTTCTTC. Translated, it gives CASSVGGTSSYNEQFF.

The V and J genes are TRBV29-1 and TRBJ2-2; 9 nucleotides match TRBD1. J was trimmed by 1 base and V by 4 bases; bases with no gene match: 7. The V gene's germline CDR1 is SQVTM and CDR2 ANQGSEA. This CDR3 spans 16 amino acids. CDR3 protein: CSVGGGTGLNTGELFF. The CDR3 nucleotides are TGCAGCGTTGGGGGGGGGACAGGGCTGAACACCGGGGAGCTGTTTTTT.

The chain couples TRBV12-5 to TRBJ1-4, with D unresolved. This CDR3 has 14 amino acids. The germline V gene encodes CDR1 LGHNT and CDR2 FRNRAP. V was cut by 7 bases and J by 5 bases, with 14 bases left in between. The CDR3 reads CASAAGLFNEKLFF. The CDR3 bases are TGTGCTAGTGCCGCGGGATTGTTCAATGAAAAACTGTTTTTT.

This chain connects TRBV2 to TRBJ1-2, with a weak D call TRBD1 (6 bases). Trimming pared 10 bases from V and 0 bases from J, leaving 18 bases between. CDR3 length: 15 amino acids. Germline V gene data show CDR1 as SNHLY and CDR2 as FYNNEI. The CDR3 nucleotides read TGTGCCACACTCTTTATAGGGGGAGCTAACTATGGCTACACCTTC. Translated: CATLFIGGANYGYTF.

The V and J genes are TRBV5-4 and TRBJ2-5, with 8 bases that match TRBD1. After removal of 3 bases from V and 2 bases from J, the junction contained 3 bases not matched to a gene. Germline V gene lookup returns CDR1 SGHNT and CDR2 YYREEE (reference sequence). The CDR3 loop spans 14 amino acids. The CDR3 loop is CASSWDRLQETQYF. As DNA, the CDR3 is TGTGCCAGCAGCTGGGACAGGTTACAAGAGACCCAGTACTTC. Using reference TRBV5-4 and TRBJ2-5 for the parts outside the CDR3, the full variable domain is ETGVTQSPTHLIKTRGQQVTLRCSSQSGHNTVSWYQQALGQGPQFIFQYYREEENGRGNFPPRFSGLQFPNYSSELNVNALELDDSALYLCASSWDRLQETQYFGPGTRLLVL.